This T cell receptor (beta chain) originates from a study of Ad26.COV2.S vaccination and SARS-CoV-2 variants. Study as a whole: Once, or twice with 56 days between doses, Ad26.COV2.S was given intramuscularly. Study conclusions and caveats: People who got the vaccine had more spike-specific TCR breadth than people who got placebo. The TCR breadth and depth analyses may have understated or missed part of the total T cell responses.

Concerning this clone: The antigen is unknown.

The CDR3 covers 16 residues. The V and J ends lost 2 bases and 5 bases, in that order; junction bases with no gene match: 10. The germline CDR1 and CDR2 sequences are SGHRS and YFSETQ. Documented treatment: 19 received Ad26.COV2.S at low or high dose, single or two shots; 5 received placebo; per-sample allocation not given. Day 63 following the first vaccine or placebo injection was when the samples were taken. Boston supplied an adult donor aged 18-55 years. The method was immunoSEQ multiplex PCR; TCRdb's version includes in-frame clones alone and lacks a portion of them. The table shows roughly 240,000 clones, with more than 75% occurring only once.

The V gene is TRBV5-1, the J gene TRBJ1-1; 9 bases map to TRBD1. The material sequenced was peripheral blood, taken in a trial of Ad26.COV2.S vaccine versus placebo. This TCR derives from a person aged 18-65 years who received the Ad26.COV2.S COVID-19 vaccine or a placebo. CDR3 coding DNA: TGCGCCAGCAGCTTAGCTACAGGGGGCCGGGTTACTGAAGCTTTCTTT. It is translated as CASSLATGGRVTEAFF.